These 16 T cell receptor beta chains originate from one sample sequenced in a study of blood T cells in healthy people across ages. For the second PCR, which ran for 7 to 11 cycles, a sample-barcoded 5' primer and a J-beta primer mix were used. TCRdb passed the 5' RACE reads through MiXCR, listing each CDR3 protein once. The data contain around 940,000 distinct CDR3 sequences, just over 50% of them seen just once; the ten biggest clones take up around a fifth. Specimen: blood. These receptors all come from a woman aged 55-70 years in good health.

This chain connects TRBV6-5 to TRBJ2-7; D remains unclear. CDR3 length equals 14 residues. Germline CDR1 and CDR2: MNHEY and SVGAGI. Trimming removed 7 bases at V and 1 base at J, with 14 bases between. CDR3 sequence reads: CASNEAATSYEQYF. The CDR3 nucleotides read TGTGCCAGCAATGAGGCGGCAACTTCCTACGAGCAGTACTTC.

With regard to this clonotype: At one boundary the junction diverges from the germline segment, which might be a read error. CDR3 sequence: CASSRKGGNEQFF. CDR3 bases: TGCGCCAGCAGCCGCAAAGGGGGAAATGAGCAGTTCTTC. The V gene is TRBV7-2, the J gene TRBJ2-1; a weak D match, TRBD1 (6 bases). CDR1 is SGHTA and CDR2 is FQGNSA in the germline V gene. The CDR3 runs 13 residues.

The chain combines TRBV28 with TRBJ2-1, with TRBD2 matching over 7 bases. Germline V CDR1 and CDR2: MDHEN, SYDVKM. V was clipped by 4 bases and J by 9 bases; unmatched bases: 12. The CDR3 runs 15 residues. The CDR3 nucleotides read TGTGCCAGCAGTTACGCCGGGACTACTGGCGGTGAGCAGTTCTTC. This gives the protein CASSYAGTTGGEQFF.

The count of this clonotype is one. The J gene is TRBJ2-5, the V gene TRBV7-8; D remains ambiguous. The V end lost 5 bases, the J end lost 13 bases, and 14 bases lay between the germline ends. Germline CDR1 is SGHVS and CDR2 is FQNEAQ. This CDR3 is 11 amino acids long. CDR3 sequence reads: CASSNSDRVYF. CDR3 DNA: TGTGCCAGCAGCAACTCGGACCGGGTGTACTTC.

The V call is TRBV21-1, the J call TRBJ1-5. TRBV21-1 is tagged as a pseudogene. The CDR3 is 13 amino acids. The CDR3 sequence: CASSEDASQPQHF. The CDR3 nucleotides read TGTGCCAGCAGTGAAGACGCTAGTCAGCCCCAGCATTTT.

Details on this clonotype: A clone one base away is much larger, so this may be a read error. The V gene is TRBV29-1, the J gene TRBJ2-3; perhaps TRBD2 as D (5 bases). This CDR3 is built from 13 residues. With 3 bases removed from V and 4 bases from J, the gap between germline ends came to 11 bases. Germline CDR1 reads SQVTM; CDR2 reads ANQGSEA. CDR3 protein: CSVEWRVADTQYF. In nucleotides, the CDR3 is TGCAGCGTTGAGTGGCGGGTCGCAGATACGCAGTATTTT.

The gene calls are TRBV3-1 and TRBJ2-1; 8 positions match TRBD2. Per the germline V gene, CDR1 is LGHDT and CDR2 is YNNKEL (reference sequence). The CDR3 has 17 residues. V gave up 1 base and J gave up 8 bases; unmatched junction bases: 13. The CDR3 region is CASSQGIMKRETYEQFF. CDR3 DNA sequence: TGTGCCAGCAGCCAAGGAATTATGAAGCGGGAGACATATGAGCAGTTCTTC.

The chain joins TRBV6-2 or TRBV6-3 to TRBJ1-5; no firm D call. CDR3 length: 15 residues. The ends were cut back, 2 bases at V and 4 bases at J, with 12 bases in the middle. The germline CDR1 and CDR2 sequences are MNHEY and SVGEGT. CDR3 sequence (DNA): TGTGCCAGCAGTTACCTGGGGTCAGGAAATCAGCCCCAGCATTTT. Translation gives CASSYLGSGNQPQHF.

The genes are TRBV5-1 and TRBJ2-1, with 11 bases matching TRBD1. The CDR3 has 14 amino acids. V dropped 0 bases and J dropped 9; count of bases not matched to a gene: 2. Germline-derived CDR1 and CDR2 are SGHRS and YFSETQ. Here the CDR3 DNA reads TGCGCCAGCAGCTTGGCCGGGACAGGGGGTGAGCAGTTCTTC. This codes for CASSLAGTGGEQFF.

This clonotype has more than one count but fewer than ten. This chain connects TRBV12-3 or TRBV12-4 to TRBJ2-7; TRBD1 matches at 8 bases. The V and J ends lost 3 bases and 6 bases, in that order; junction bases with no gene match: 7. This CDR3 spans 14 amino acids. Here the CDR3 DNA reads TGTGCCAGCAGTTTGAGGCAGGGGGCGAGCGAGCAGTACTTC. This codes for CASSLRQGASEQYF.

The J gene is TRBJ2-3, the V gene TRBV5-1; possible D gene TRBD2, 6 bases. Germline V gene data show CDR1 as SGHRS and CDR2 as YFSETQ. The germline V and J ends were trimmed by 5 bases and 8 bases, with 15 bases remaining between them. The CDR3 has 13 amino acids. This CDR3 reads CASRGLEGGTQYF. CDR3 DNA: TGCGCCAGCAGGGGCCTGGAGGGAGGTACGCAGTATTTT.

In the case of this clonotype: At one end the junction does not follow the germline gene, possibly because of a read error. The rearrangement links TRBV12-3 or TRBV12-4 to TRBJ2-1; D call uncertain. This CDR3 has 13 residues. The CDR3 DNA follows: TGTGCCAGCAGTCCCTTTAAAATCAATGAGCAGTTCTTT. It yields the protein CASSPFKINEQFF.

This clonotype was counted between two and nine times. This rearrangement joins TRBV7-9 to TRBJ1-6; D is perhaps TRBD1 (6 bases). The CDR3 is made up of 14 amino acids. V lost 3 bases to trimming and J lost 10 bases, with 13 bases between them. CDR1 is SEHNR and CDR2 is FQNEAQ in the germline V gene (reference sequence). The CDR3 spells CASSLTGRGSPLHF. The CDR3 DNA follows: TGTGCCAGCAGCTTGACAGGTCGGGGGTCACCCCTCCACTTT.

The chain is built from TRBV25-1 and TRBJ2-5; D may be TRBD1 or TRBD2 (5 bases each). Trimming took off 9 bases at V and 2 bases at J, with 7 bases between the two ends. The CDR3 consists of 11 residues. Germline loops: CDR1 MGHDK, CDR2 SYGVNS. The CDR3 DNA is TGTGCCAGGGGACCTCAAGAGACCCAGTACTTC. Its translation is CARGPQETQYF.

This chain connects TRBV12-3 or TRBV12-4 to TRBJ2-5; D perhaps matches TRBD2 (5 bases). This CDR3 has 13 amino acids. Trimming removed 5 bases at V and 5 bases at J, with 12 bases between. In DNA form, the CDR3 reads TGTGCCAGCAGTGGGGAGAGGGTTGAGACCCAGTACTTC. The encoded protein is CASSGERVETQYF.

Here the CDR3 DNA reads TGTGCCAGCAGCCCCCGCATGGGAGGTGCTAATGAAAAACTGTTTTTT. Translated, it gives CASSPRMGGANEKLFF. The chain combines TRBV7-2 with TRBJ1-4, with unresolved D. CDR3 length: 16 amino acids. Looked up from germline, CDR1 is SGHTA and CDR2 is FQGNSA. V lost 5 bases, J lost 3 bases, and 16 bases lay in between.